A single sample gave rise to the 12 T cell receptor beta chains below, sequenced in a study of T cell responses to AZD1222 COVID-19 vaccine. The protocol was immunoSEQ multiplex PCR, while the TCRdb copy is restricted to in-frame clones and leaves out a portion. The sample lists fewer than 250,000 clones; just over 90% were seen once. This specimen consisted of peripheral blood, obtained on day 0 of MenACWY control vaccination. The receptors stem from an adult in good health.

This clone was seen just once. Other DNA sequences in the sample encode the same CDR3. The chain couples TRBV9 to TRBJ1-1; D uncertain. Germline loops: CDR1 SGDLS, CDR2 YYNGEE. The CDR3 loop spans 14 amino acids. Trimming took off 2 bases at V and 0 bases at J, with 8 bases between the two ends. CDR3 DNA: TGTGCCAGCAGCGTTGAGGCGATGAACACTGAAGCTTTCTTT. Amino acids: CASSVEAMNTEAFF.

This chain links TRBV4-3 with TRBJ1-4, with D maybe TRBD1 (5 bases). Trimming took off 0 bases at V and 8 bases at J, with 16 bases between the two ends. The length of the CDR3 is 16 residues. The germline V gene has CDR1 LGHNA and CDR2 YSLEER. The CDR3 is CASSQEFTGKGEKLFF. In DNA form, the CDR3 reads TGCGCCAGCAGCCAAGAGTTTACAGGAAAGGGGGAAAAACTGTTTTTT.

V gene TRBV18 combines with J gene TRBJ1-1; tentatively, D is TRBD1 (5 bases). CDR3 length: 18 residues. CDR1 and CDR2 from the germline V gene are KGHSH and LQKENI. V lost 4 bases and J 1 base, leaving 22 bases between the germline ends. The CDR3 spells CASSRDVGTHRRNTEAFF. DNA of the CDR3: TGTGCCAGCTCACGGGACGTGGGGACCCACAGGAGGAACACTGAAGCTTTCTTT.

The rearrangement joins TRBV7-2 to TRBJ2-2; no definite D call. Trimming left V 4 bases short and J 6 bases short, with 15 bases between. CDR1 is SGHTA, CDR2 FQGNSA, per germline. This CDR3 region has 15 residues. The chain's CDR3 is CASSYRSHGAGELFF. The CDR3 nucleotides are TGTGCCAGCAGCTATAGGTCACATGGGGCCGGGGAGCTGTTTTTT.

This chain uses TRBV6-6 with TRBJ2-3, with 12 bases that match TRBD2. Germline V lookup: CDR1 MNHNY, CDR2 SVGAGI (reference sequence). The CDR3 spans 17 residues. V lost 5 bases and J lost 2; bases outside the gene matches: 8. CDR3 sequence reads: CASSPTSGGTPTDTQYF. The CDR3 coding sequence is TGTGCCAGCAGTCCCACTAGCGGGGGGACACCCACAGATACGCAGTATTTT.

This clone was seen a single time. The chain links TRBV27 to TRBJ1-2; a weak D match, TRBD1 (5 bases). The germline V gene encodes CDR1 MNHEY and CDR2 SMNVEV (reference sequence). The CDR3 has 13 amino acids. V lost 5 bases, J lost 7 bases, and 14 bases lay in between. For the CDR3, the DNA is TGTGCCAGCAGTCCTCGGGGGGTCTCTGGCTACACCTTC. It yields the protein CASSPRGVSGYTF.

The J gene is TRBJ1-2, the V gene TRBV6-6; D remains ambiguous. The CDR3 is 13 amino acids. Germline V CDR1 and CDR2: MNHNY, SVGAGI (reference sequence). Trimming stripped 0 bases from V and 2 bases from J, with 4 bases between. The CDR3: CASSYSGNYGYTF. CDR3 coding DNA: TGTGCCAGCAGTTACTCGGGGAACTATGGCTACACCTTC.

In DNA, the CDR3 is TGTGCCAGCAGCTTAGGAGGGACAGGGAGGGTCAATGAGCAGTTCTTC. It is translated as CASSLGGTGRVNEQFF. The genes are TRBV7-8 and TRBJ2-1, with 9 nucleotides matching TRBD1. The CDR3 loop spans 16 amino acids. Germline CDR1 SGHVS, CDR2 FQNEAQ. V shed 1 base, J shed 6 bases, and the junction held 7 bases outside the gene matches.

The chain links TRBV3-1 (or the pseudogene TRBV3-2) to TRBJ2-3; D gene uncertain. The germline gives CDR1 LGHDT, CDR2 YNNKEL (reference sequence). This CDR3 has 12 residues. V lost 1 base to trimming and J lost 5 bases, with 4 bases between them. CDR3: CASSQARDTQYF. In DNA, the CDR3 is TGTGCCAGCAGCCAAGCCAGAGATACGCAGTATTTT.

In nucleotides, the CDR3 is TGCGCCAGCAGCCAAGCGGGCAGGTTGAACACTGAAGCTTTCTTT. This sequence encodes CASSQAGRLNTEAFF. The chain recombines TRBV4-3 with TRBJ1-1; D uncertain. Germline V gene lookup returns CDR1 LGHNA and CDR2 YSLEER. The CDR3 runs to 15 residues. V gave up 1 base and J gave up 0 bases, with 9 bases separating them.

The rearrangement links TRBV6-5 to TRBJ1-5; no firm D call. V was trimmed by 8 bases and J by 3 bases, leaving 11 bases between them. The CDR3 contains 13 residues. Per germline, CDR1 MNHEY and CDR2 SVGAGI. Here the CDR3 reads CASLGLSNQPQHF. The DNA of the CDR3 is TGTGCCAGCTTAGGACTTTCCAATCAGCCCCAGCATTTT.

The V gene is TRBV28, the J gene TRBJ1-2; 11 nucleotides agree with TRBD1. Germline CDR1 MDHEN, CDR2 SYDVKM. This CDR3 spans 15 amino acids. The trim removed 8 bases at V and 3 bases at J, leaving 8 bases unmatched. CDR3 coding DNA: TGTGCCAGCGTGGACAGGGGGCGATCCTACTATGGCTACACCTTC. Translation: CASVDRGRSYYGYTF.